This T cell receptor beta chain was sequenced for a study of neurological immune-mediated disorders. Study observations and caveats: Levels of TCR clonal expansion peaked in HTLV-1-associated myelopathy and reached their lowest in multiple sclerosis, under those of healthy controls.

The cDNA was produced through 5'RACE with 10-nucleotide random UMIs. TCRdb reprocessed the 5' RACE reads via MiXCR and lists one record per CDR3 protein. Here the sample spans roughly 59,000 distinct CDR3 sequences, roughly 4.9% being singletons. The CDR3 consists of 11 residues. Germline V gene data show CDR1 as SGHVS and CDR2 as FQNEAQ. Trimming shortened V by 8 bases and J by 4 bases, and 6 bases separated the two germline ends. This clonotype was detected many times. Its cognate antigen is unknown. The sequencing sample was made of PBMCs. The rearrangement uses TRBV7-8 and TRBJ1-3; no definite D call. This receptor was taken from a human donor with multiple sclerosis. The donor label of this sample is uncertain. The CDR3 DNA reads TGTGCCAGCCGGAGCGGAAACACCATATATTTT. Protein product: CASRSGNTIYF.